These 14 T cell receptor beta chains were all obtained from the same sample, sequenced in a study of tumor-infiltrating lymphocytes in primary liver carcinoma. Unsorted whole blood supplied the blood RNA, and germline DNA was isolated too. The investigators made TCR beta cDNA from around 540 ng total RNA, using a constant-region primer. Three-round nested multiplex PCR performed with slightly modified ARM-PCR produced the TCR beta libraries. Running roughly 10 cycles apiece, the first two PCR rounds relied on TRBV1-TRBV30 forward primers together with a C-beta reverse primer. TCRdb re-analysed the multiplex PCR reads in MiXCR, keeping a single row per CDR3 protein. The sample has almost 200,000 distinct CDR3 sequences; about 65% are singletons. Sequenced input: peripheral blood. The receptors originated from a woman aged 60-75 years with primary liver carcinoma and hepatitis B virus infection.

Notes on this clonotype: A much larger clonotype is one base distant, so this may be a read error. This sequence joins TRBV6-6 and TRBJ2-7; 7 bases match TRBD2. The CDR3 totals 12 residues. Trimming cost V 6 bases and J 8 bases; bases outside gene matches: 7. The V gene's germline CDR1 is MNHNY and CDR2 SVGAGI (reference sequence). The CDR3 nucleotides are TGTGCCAGCAGGATAGCGGGTCGCAAGCAGTACTTC. Its protein is CASRIAGRKQYF.

Turning to this clonotype: This could be a read error, since a much larger clone is one nucleotide away. The CDR3 ends on some other residue instead of the conserved phenylalanine or tryptophan, so this is likely a read error. The V gene is TRBV10-2, the J gene TRBJ1-1; weak D call: TRBD1 (5 bases). Germline CDR1 and CDR2: WSHSY and SAAADI. Deletions cut 2 bases from V and 5 bases from J, with 15 bases between. CDR3 length equals 15 residues. CDR3 in amino acids: CASSERGPVETEAFY. In DNA, the CDR3 is TGCGCCAGCAGTGAGAGGGGCCCCGTAGAGACTGAAGCTTTCTAT.

As concerns this clonotype: The CDR3 does not end in the conserved phenylalanine or tryptophan, so this is likely a read error. V and J are TRBV12-5 and TRBJ1-1; 8 bases match TRBD1. CDR3 size: 15 residues. CDR1 and CDR2 from the germline V gene are LGHNT and FRNRAP. CDR3 nucleotide sequence: TGTGCCAGCAGTTTCTCTACAGGGGGGAACACTGAAGCTTTCATT. Translation: CASSFSTGGNTEAFI.

A remark on this clonotype: This may arise from a read error, as a much more abundant clone is one base away. The chain uses TRBV12-3 or TRBV12-4 and TRBJ2-2; 9 bases map to TRBD2. The CDR3 sequence is 15 residues long. The CDR3 loop reads CASSPIAGAAGELYF. DNA of the CDR3: TGTGCCAGCAGTCCAATAGCGGGAGCTGCTGGGGAGCTGTATTTT.

By frequency in the sample, this clonotype is medium-sized. The J gene is TRBJ1-2, the V gene TRBV11-2; D gene uncertain. Trimming shortened V by 3 bases and J by 6 bases, and 11 bases separated the two germline ends. CDR1 and CDR2 (germline): SGHAT, FQNNGV. The CDR3 spans 13 residues. The DNA for the CDR3 is TGTGCCAGCAGCTTGGAGCCCGGCAATGGCTACACCTTC. Translating it yields CASSLEPGNGYTF.

This clonotype was counted at least ten times. J is TRBJ2-5 and V is TRBV6-1, with TRBD2 matching 13 bases. Germline V gene data show CDR1 as MNHNS and CDR2 as SASEGT. The trim removed 2 bases at V and 5 bases at J, leaving 5 bases unmatched. This CDR3 comprises 16 residues. CDR3 region: CASSEQTSGRSETQYF. The CDR3 DNA is TGTGCCAGCAGTGAACAGACTAGCGGGAGGAGTGAGACCCAGTACTTC.

The rearrangement uses TRBV5-4 and TRBJ2-5; D assignment may be TRBD1 or TRBD2 (6 bases each). V dropped 0 bases and J dropped 3 bases, with 15 bases sitting between them. Germline CDR1 SGHNT, CDR2 YYREEE (reference sequence). The CDR3 loop spans 16 amino acids. The CDR3 DNA reads as TGTGCCAGCAGCTTGGCGGGGGCCGGGACTGAAGAGACCCAGTACTTC. It specifies CASSLAGAGTEETQYF.

This clonotype was seen many times. This chain links TRBV12-3 or TRBV12-4 with TRBJ2-5, with D hard to call. The CDR3 extends over 12 amino acids. The germline V and J ends were trimmed by 5 bases and 2 bases, with 6 bases remaining between them. Here the CDR3 reads CASSAYQETQYF. As DNA, the CDR3 is TGTGCCAGCAGTGCCTATCAAGAGACCCAGTACTTC.

This clonotype has ten or more counts. The gene calls are TRBV7-8 and TRBJ1-1; a weak D match, TRBD1 (6 bases). This CDR3 region has 15 residues. V was clipped by 5 bases and J by 1 base, with 14 bases between them. CDR1 SGHVS and CDR2 FQNEAQ come from the germline V gene. The CDR3 DNA is TGTGCCAGCAGCCCGTATTCACAGGGGAACACTGAAGCTTTCTTT. Amino acids: CASSPYSQGNTEAFF.

A remark on this clonotype: Germline and junction disagree at one end, which may indicate a read error. The V and J genes are TRBV4-1 and TRBJ2-7; 10 bases align to TRBD1. Germline lookup yields CDR1 MGHRA and CDR2 YSYEKL. This CDR3 is built from 15 residues. The CDR3 coding sequence is TGCACCAGCAGCCAAGGGGGGACAGGGGCCTACGAGCAGTACTTC. Its protein product is CTSSQGGTGAYEQYF.

As for this clonotype: An end of the junction does not agree with germline; a read error may underlie this. This rearrangement joins TRBV28 to TRBJ1-2; no definite D call. The CDR3 covers 12 residues. The germline CDR1 and CDR2 sequences are MDHEN and SYDVKM. DNA of the CDR3: TGTCCCAGCAGTTTATCGACCTATGGCTACACCTTC. Translating it yields CPSSLSTYGYTF.

This clonotype was picked up a small number of times. Here the CDR3 DNA reads TGTGCCAGCAGCTTAGGGTGGCGCCAAGAGACCCAGTACTTC. Its translation is CASSLGWRQETQYF. V gene TRBV7-8 combines with J gene TRBJ2-5, with D unclear. The CDR3 has 14 amino acids. CDR1 and CDR2 (germline): SGHVS, FQNEAQ. Trimming cost V 1 base and J 1 base, with 7 bases left between them. The full variable domain, with the rest looked up from reference TRBV7-8 and TRBJ2-5, is GAGVSQSPRYKVAKRGQDVALRCDPISGHVSLFWYQQALGQGPEFLTYFQNEAQLDKSGLPSDRFFAERPEGSVSTLKIQRTQQEDSAVYLCASSLGWRQETQYFGPGTRLLVL.

This clonotype was seen at least ten times. V gene TRBV29-1 combines with J gene TRBJ2-7; 7 nucleotides line up with TRBD1. The CDR3 contains 11 residues. CDR1 SQVTM and CDR2 ANQGSEA come from the germline V gene. V gave up 7 bases and J gave up 2 bases; unmatched junction bases: 2. CDR3 bases: TGCAGCGCTGGACAGGCCTACGAGCAGTACTTC. Translating gives CSAGQAYEQYF.

Judged by abundance, this clonotype is medium-sized. The V and J genes are TRBV6-6 and TRBJ1-1, with D perhaps matching TRBD1 (6 bases). The CDR3 covers 13 residues. V dropped 6 bases and J dropped 4 bases, with 12 bases sitting between them. Germline values: CDR1 MNHNY, CDR2 SVGAGI (reference sequence). Here the CDR3 reads CASSLQGLTEAFF. The CDR3 bases are TGTGCCAGCAGCCTACAGGGACTCACTGAAGCTTTCTTT.